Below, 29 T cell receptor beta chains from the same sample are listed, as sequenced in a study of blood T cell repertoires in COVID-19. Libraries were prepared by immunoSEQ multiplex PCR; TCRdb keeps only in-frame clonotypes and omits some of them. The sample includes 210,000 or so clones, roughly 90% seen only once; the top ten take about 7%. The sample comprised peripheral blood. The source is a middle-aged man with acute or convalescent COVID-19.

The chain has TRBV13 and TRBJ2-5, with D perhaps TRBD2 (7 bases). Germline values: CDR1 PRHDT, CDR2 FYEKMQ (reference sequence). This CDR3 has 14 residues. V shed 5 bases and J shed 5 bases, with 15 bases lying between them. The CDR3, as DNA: TGTGCCAGCAGCGTACGGGGGGCGAGCGAGACCCAGTACTTC. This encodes CASSVRGASETQYF.

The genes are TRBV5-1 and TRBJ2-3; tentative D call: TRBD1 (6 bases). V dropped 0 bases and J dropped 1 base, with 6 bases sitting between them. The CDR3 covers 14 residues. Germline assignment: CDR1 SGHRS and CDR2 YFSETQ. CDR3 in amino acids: CASSLAGGTDTQYF. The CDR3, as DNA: TGCGCCAGCAGCTTGGCAGGGGGCACAGATACGCAGTATTTT.

CDR3 sequence reads: CASSEGVRGRRETQYF. The DNA of the CDR3 is TGTGCCAGCAGTGAAGGAGTCAGGGGGCGGCGGGAGACCCAGTACTTC. The chain links TRBV2 to TRBJ2-5; 8 positions agree with TRBD1. Unmatched junction bases numbered 9, after V lost 1 base and J lost 5 bases. Germline assignment: CDR1 SNHLY and CDR2 FYNNEI. The CDR3 loop spans 16 amino acids.

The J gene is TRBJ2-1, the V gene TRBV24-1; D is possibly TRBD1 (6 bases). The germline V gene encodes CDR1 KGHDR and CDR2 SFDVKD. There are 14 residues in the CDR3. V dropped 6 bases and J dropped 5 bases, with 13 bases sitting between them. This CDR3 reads CATSRAGEHNEQFF. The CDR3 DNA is TGTGCCACCAGTCGGGCAGGGGAGCACAATGAGCAGTTCTTC.

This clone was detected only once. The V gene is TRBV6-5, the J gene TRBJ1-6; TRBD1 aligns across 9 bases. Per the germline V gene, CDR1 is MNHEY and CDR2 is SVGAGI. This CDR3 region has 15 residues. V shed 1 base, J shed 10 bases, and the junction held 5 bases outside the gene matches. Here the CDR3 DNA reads TGTGCCAGCAGTTACTTCGACAGGGGGGGATCACCCCTCCACTTT. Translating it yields CASSYFDRGGSPLHF.

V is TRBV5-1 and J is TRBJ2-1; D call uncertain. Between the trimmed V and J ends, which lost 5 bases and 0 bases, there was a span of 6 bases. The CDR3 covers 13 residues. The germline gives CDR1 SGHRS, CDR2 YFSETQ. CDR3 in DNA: TGCGCCAGCAGGCCAGACTCCTACAATGAGCAGTTCTTC. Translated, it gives CASRPDSYNEQFF.

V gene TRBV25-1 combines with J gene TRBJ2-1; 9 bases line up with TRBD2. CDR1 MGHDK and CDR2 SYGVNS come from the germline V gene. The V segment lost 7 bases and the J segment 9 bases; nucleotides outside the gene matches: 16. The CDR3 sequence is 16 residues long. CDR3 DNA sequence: TGTGCCAGCACCATGGGACTAGCTGAGGGGCACGGTGAGCAGTTCTTC. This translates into CASTMGLAEGHGEQFF.

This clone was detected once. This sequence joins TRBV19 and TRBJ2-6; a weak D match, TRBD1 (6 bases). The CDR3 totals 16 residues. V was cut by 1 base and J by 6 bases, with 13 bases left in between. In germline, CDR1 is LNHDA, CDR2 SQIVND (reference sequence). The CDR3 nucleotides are TGTGCCAGTAGTATAGCATGGGGGCGGGTGGCCAACGTCCTGACTTTC. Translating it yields CASSIAWGRVANVLTF.

CDR3 DNA sequence: TGTGCCAGCAGTCCCACACAGGGTCCAGATACGCAGTATTTT. It codes for CASSPTQGPDTQYF. The chain links TRBV28 to TRBJ2-3; a weak D match, TRBD1 (6 bases). CDR3 length equals 14 residues. Germline loops: CDR1 MDHEN, CDR2 SYDVKM. V dropped 5 bases and J dropped 4 bases, with 13 bases sitting between them.

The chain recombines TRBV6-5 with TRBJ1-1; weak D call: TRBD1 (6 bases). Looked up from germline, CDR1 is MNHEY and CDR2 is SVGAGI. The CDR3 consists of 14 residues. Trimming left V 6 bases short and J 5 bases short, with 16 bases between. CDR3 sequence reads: CASSASAGATEAFF. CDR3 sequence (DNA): TGTGCCAGCAGCGCCTCGGCGGGGGCGACTGAAGCTTTCTTT.

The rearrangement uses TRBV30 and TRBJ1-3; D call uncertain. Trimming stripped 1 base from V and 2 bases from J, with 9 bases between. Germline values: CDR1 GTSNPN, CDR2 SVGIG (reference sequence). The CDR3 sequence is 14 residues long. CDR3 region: CAWSGTDTGNTIYF. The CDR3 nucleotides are TGTGCCTGGAGTGGTACAGATACTGGAAACACCATATATTTT.

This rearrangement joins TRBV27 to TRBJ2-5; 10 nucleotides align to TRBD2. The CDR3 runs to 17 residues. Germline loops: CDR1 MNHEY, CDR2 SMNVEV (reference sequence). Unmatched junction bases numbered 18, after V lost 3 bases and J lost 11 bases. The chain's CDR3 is CASSFLLPSGGPRGQYF. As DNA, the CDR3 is TGTGCCAGCAGTTTCCTCCTCCCTAGCGGGGGCCCAAGGGGACAGTACTTC.

The CDR3 here is CASSPVTGMEPLHF. CDR3 DNA: TGTGCCAGCTCACCGGTGACAGGAATGGAACCCCTCCACTTT. The V call is TRBV18, the J call TRBJ1-6, with a tentative D call TRBD1 (6 bases). The CDR3 totals 14 residues. Germline assignment: CDR1 KGHSH and CDR2 LQKENI. Trimming took off 3 bases at V and 12 bases at J, with 15 bases between the two ends.

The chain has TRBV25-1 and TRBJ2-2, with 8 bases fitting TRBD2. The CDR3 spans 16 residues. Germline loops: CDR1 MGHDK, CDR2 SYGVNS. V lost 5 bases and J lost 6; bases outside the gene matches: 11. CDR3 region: CASSRGGITGPGELFF. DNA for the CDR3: TGTGCCAGCAGTCGGGGGGGGATAACTGGCCCCGGGGAGCTGTTTTTT.

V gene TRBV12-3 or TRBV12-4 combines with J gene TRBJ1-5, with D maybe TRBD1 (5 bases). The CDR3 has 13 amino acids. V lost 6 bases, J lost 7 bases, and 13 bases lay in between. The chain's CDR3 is CASRRGSVQPQHF. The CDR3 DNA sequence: TGTGCCAGCAGGCGGGGGTCGGTGCAGCCCCAGCATTTT.

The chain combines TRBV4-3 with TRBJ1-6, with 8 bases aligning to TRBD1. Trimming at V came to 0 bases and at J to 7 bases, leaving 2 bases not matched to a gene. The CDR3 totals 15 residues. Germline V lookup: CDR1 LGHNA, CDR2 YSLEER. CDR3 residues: CASSQEDRENSPLHF. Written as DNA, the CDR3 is TGCGCCAGCAGCCAAGAGGACAGGGAGAATTCACCCCTCCACTTT.

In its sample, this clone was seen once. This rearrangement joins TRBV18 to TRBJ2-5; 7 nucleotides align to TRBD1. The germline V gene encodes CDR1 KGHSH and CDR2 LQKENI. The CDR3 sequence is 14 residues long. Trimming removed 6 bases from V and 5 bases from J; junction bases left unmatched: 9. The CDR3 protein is CASSPTTGDETQYF. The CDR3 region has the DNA TGTGCCAGCTCCCCGACCACAGGGGACGAGACCCAGTACTTC.

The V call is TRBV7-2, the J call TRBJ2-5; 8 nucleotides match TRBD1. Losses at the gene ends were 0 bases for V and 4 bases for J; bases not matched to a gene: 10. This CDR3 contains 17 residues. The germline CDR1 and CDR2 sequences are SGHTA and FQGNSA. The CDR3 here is CASSLALVAGGIETQYF. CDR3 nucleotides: TGTGCCAGCAGCTTAGCGTTGGTGGCAGGGGGCATAGAGACCCAGTACTTC.

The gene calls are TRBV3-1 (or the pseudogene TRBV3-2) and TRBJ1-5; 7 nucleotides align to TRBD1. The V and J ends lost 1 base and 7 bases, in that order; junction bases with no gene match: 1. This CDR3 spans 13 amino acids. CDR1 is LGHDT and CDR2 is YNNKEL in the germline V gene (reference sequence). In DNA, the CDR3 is TGTGCCAGCAGCCAAGGACAGGGACAGCCCCAGCATTTT. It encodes CASSQGQGQPQHF.

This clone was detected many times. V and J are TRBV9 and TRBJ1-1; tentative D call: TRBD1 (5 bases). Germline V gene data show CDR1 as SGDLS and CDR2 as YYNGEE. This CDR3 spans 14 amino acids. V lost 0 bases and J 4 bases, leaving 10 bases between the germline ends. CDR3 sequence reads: CASSVVMGGTEAFF. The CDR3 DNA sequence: TGTGCCAGCAGCGTAGTGATGGGGGGCACTGAAGCTTTCTTT.

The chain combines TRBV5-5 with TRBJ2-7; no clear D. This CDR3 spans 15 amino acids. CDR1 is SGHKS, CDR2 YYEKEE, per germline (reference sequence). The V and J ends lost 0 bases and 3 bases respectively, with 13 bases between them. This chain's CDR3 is CASSLGQRLNYEQYF. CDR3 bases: TGTGCCAGCAGCTTGGGTCAGCGACTTAACTACGAGCAGTACTTC.

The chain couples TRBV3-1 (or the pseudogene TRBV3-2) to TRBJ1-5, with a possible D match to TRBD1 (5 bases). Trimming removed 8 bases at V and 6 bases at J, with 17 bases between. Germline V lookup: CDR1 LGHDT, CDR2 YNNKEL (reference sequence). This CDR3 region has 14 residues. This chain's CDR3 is CASGQLTMGQPQHF. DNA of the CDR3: TGTGCCAGCGGACAATTAACTATGGGTCAGCCCCAGCATTTT.

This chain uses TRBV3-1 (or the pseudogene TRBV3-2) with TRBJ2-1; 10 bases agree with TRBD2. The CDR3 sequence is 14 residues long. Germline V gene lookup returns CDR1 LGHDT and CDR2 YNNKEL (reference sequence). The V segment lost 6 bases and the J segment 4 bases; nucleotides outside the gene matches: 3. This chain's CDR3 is CASRAGGPYNEQFF. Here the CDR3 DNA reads TGTGCCAGCAGAGCGGGGGGGCCTTACAATGAGCAGTTCTTC.

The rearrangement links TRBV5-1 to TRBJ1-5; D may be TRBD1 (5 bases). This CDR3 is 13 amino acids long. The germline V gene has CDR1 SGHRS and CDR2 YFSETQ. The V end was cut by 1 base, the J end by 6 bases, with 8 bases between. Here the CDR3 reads CASSLQGGQPQHF. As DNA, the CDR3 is TGCGCCAGCAGCTTGCAGGGCGGTCAGCCCCAGCATTTT.

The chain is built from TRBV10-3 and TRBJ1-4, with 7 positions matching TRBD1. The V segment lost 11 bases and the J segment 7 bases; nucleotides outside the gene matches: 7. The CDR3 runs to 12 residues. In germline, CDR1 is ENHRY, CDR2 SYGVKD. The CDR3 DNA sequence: TGTGCCTCCCGGGACAGTTTTGAAAAACTGTTTTTT. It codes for CASRDSFEKLFF.

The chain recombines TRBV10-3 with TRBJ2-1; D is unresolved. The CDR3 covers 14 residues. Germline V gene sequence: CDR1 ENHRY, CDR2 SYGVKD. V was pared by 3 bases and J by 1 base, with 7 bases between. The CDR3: CAISELRSYNEQFF. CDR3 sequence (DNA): TGTGCCATCAGTGAATTGAGATCCTACAATGAGCAGTTCTTC.

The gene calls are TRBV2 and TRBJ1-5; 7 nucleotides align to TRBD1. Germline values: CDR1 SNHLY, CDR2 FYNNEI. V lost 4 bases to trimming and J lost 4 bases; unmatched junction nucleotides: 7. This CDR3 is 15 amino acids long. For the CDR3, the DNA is TGTGCCAGCAGTGCCGACAGGGTAGGGAATCAGCCCCAGCATTTT. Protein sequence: CASSADRVGNQPQHF.

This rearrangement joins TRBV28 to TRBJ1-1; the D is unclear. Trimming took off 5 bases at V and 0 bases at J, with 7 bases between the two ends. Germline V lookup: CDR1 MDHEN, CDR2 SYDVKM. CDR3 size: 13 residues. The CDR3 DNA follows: TGTGCCAGCAGTGAGGGCTTGAACACTGAAGCTTTCTTT. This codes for CASSEGLNTEAFF.

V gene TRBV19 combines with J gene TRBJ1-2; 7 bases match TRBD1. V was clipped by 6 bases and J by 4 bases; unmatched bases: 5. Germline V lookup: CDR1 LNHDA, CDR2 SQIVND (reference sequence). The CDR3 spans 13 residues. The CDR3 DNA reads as TGTGCCAGTAGGCCGGGACAGACCTATGGCTACACCTTC. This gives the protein CASRPGQTYGYTF.